This is a list of T cell receptor beta chains from one sample in a study of cytomegalovirus exposure and HLA in healthy donors. Libraries were prepared by immunoSEQ multiplex PCR; TCRdb keeps only in-frame clonotypes and omits some of them. Of about 280,000 clones in the sample, 70% to 90% are singletons; the top ten hold roughly 2.3%. The sequencing input was PBMCs. The receptor source for this set is a woman aged 18 to 35 in good health and CMV-seronegative. The CDR3 runs from the conserved cysteine through the conserved F or W. The order of the fields is J gene, V gene, D gene, clone size, CDR3 protein, CDR3 DNA. The D gene is left open where the match is weak. Clone size appears in some rows only: once, few, many, or a class for an expanded clone.

J gene: TRBJ1-5
V gene: TRBV4-1
D gene: .
clone size: once
CDR3 protein: CASSQATGQSYSNQPQHF
CDR3 DNA: TGCGCCAGCAGCCAAGCAACAGGACAGTCATATAGCAATCAGCCCCAGCATTTT

J gene: TRBJ2-7
V gene: TRBV6-5
D gene: .
clone size: .
CDR3 protein: CASSYGGASSYEQYF
CDR3 DNA: TGTGCCAGCAGTTACGGGGGCGCGAGCTCCTACGAGCAGTACTTC

J gene: TRBJ2-5
V gene: TRBV29-1
D gene: .
clone size: .
CDR3 protein: CSVDQGETQYF
CDR3 DNA: TGCAGCGTTGATCAGGGGGAGACCCAGTACTTC

J gene: TRBJ2-1
V gene: TRBV9
D gene: TRBD1
clone size: .
CDR3 protein: CASSVGDRGRDEQFF
CDR3 DNA: TGTGCCAGCAGCGTAGGGGACAGGGGGCGGGATGAGCAGTTCTTC

J gene: TRBJ1-5
V gene: TRBV19
D gene: TRBD1
clone size: .
CDR3 protein: CASSIRQGAFQPQHF
CDR3 DNA: TGTGCCAGTAGTATTAGGCAGGGGGCTTTTCAGCCCCAGCATTTT

J gene: TRBJ2-2
V gene: TRBV7-8
D gene: .
clone size: .
CDR3 protein: CASSLGGSPGELFF
CDR3 DNA: TGTGCCAGCAGCTTAGGAGGCAGCCCCGGGGAGCTGTTTTTT

J gene: TRBJ2-5
V gene: TRBV27
D gene: .
clone size: .
CDR3 protein: CASRTKSQETQYF
CDR3 DNA: TGTGCCAGCAGAACTAAATCCCAAGAGACCCAGTACTTC

J gene: TRBJ1-1
V gene: TRBV25-1
D gene: TRBD1
clone size: few
CDR3 protein: CASSEWPTGRNTEAFF
CDR3 DNA: TGTGCCAGCAGTGAATGGCCGACAGGGAGGAACACTGAAGCTTTCTTT

J gene: TRBJ1-5
V gene: TRBV19
D gene: .
clone size: .
CDR3 protein: CASSTGIAYSNQPQHF
CDR3 DNA: TGTGCCAGTAGTACCGGAATAGCGTATAGCAATCAGCCCCAGCATTTT

J gene: TRBJ1-2
V gene: TRBV18
D gene: TRBD1
clone size: .
CDR3 protein: CASSQTGVVQGDGYTF
CDR3 DNA: TGTGCCAGCTCACAAACCGGCGTGGTACAGGGGGATGGCTACACCTTC

J gene: TRBJ2-7
V gene: TRBV16
D gene: TRBD2
clone size: .
CDR3 protein: CASSQGSGGSYEQYF
CDR3 DNA: TGTGCCAGCAGCCAAGGGAGCGGGGGATCCTACGAGCAGTACTTC

J gene: TRBJ2-5
V gene: TRBV6-5
D gene: TRBD2
clone size: .
CDR3 protein: CASSWLAARETQYF
CDR3 DNA: TGTGCCAGCAGTTGGCTAGCGGCAAGAGAGACCCAGTACTTC

J gene: TRBJ2-2
V gene: TRBV5-1
D gene: TRBD1
clone size: .
CDR3 protein: CASSWGQITGELFF
CDR3 DNA: TGCGCCAGCAGCTGGGGACAGATCACCGGGGAGCTGTTTTTT

J gene: TRBJ2-3
V gene: TRBV7-3
D gene: TRBD1
clone size: .
CDR3 protein: CASSPRTGTRLLADTQYF
CDR3 DNA: TGTGCCAGCAGCCCTCGGACAGGCACTCGACTCCTGGCAGATACGCAGTATTTT